The clone carrying this T cell receptor beta chain was seen more than once but under ten times. Per the study methods: Reference gene primer amplification gave estimated nucleated cell counts. Sequencing used immunoSEQ multiplex PCR; TCRdb keeps in-frame clones, though not all of them. D and trimming were read from the DNA, whereas the V and J calls and clone size are those reported in that table. The sample consists of about 120,000 clones, more than 70% of them appearing once. The data derive from a study of blood T cell repertoires in COVID-19. At the level of the study: Donors in the United States, Italy and Spain gave samples during acute or convalescent COVID-19. In each case, the material was cDNA or gDNA derived from T cells, B-cell-depleted T cells, or PBMCs.

In germline, CDR1 is SGHDT, CDR2 YYEEEE. The CDR3 covers 14 residues. V was clipped by 8 bases and J by 6 bases, with 21 bases between them. The clonotype was recovered from a human donor in a cohort sampled during active COVID-19. V usage is TRBV5-6 and J usage is TRBJ2-7, with D tentatively TRBD1 (6 bases). Material for sequencing was peripheral blood. Written as DNA, the CDR3 is TGTGCCAGTCACCCGACAGGTTGGTTCACCGAGCAGTACTTC. Its translation: CASHPTGWFTEQYF.